Listed here are 29 T cell receptor beta chains from one sample, sequenced in a study of blood T cell repertoires in COVID-19. This table comes from immunoSEQ multiplex PCR, and its TCRdb copy is limited to in-frame clones, with some not included. The sample has 50,000 to 70,000 clones; approximately 92% are singletons. Sample: peripheral blood. These receptors were taken from a man in his 60s with acute or convalescent COVID-19.

V gene TRBV28 combines with J gene TRBJ1-6, with no clear D. The CDR3 has 18 residues. Between the trimmed V and J ends, which lost 7 bases and 0 bases, there was a span of 19 bases. Germline V gene sequence: CDR1 MDHEN, CDR2 SYDVKM. CDR3 residues: CASTESGEASSYNSPLHF. As DNA, the CDR3 is TGTGCCAGCACCGAAAGCGGCGAGGCCAGCTCCTATAATTCACCCCTCCACTTT.

The chain couples TRBV7-3 to TRBJ2-5; TRBD1 aligns across 10 bases. V shed 5 bases, J shed 5 bases, and the junction held 8 bases outside the gene matches. The CDR3 contains 15 residues. Germline V CDR1 and CDR2: SGHTA, FQGTGA. The CDR3 sequence is CASSPDRGLGETQYF. CDR3 in DNA: TGTGCCAGCAGCCCTGACAGGGGGCTTGGGGAGACCCAGTACTTC.

The rearrangement uses TRBV5-4 and TRBJ2-7; the match to TRBD2 covers 9 bases. Looked up from germline, CDR1 is SGHNT and CDR2 is YYREEE (reference sequence). The CDR3 has 15 amino acids. Trimming took 0 bases from V and 6 from J; bases not matched to a gene: 7. This chain's CDR3 is CASSLAGGRAGEQYF. For the CDR3, the DNA is TGTGCCAGCAGCTTGGCGGGCGGGAGGGCCGGCGAGCAGTACTTC. The full variable domain, rest sourced from reference TRBV5-4 and TRBJ2-7, is ETGVTQSPTHLIKTRGQQVTLRCSSQSGHNTVSWYQQALGQGPQFIFQYYREEENGRGNFPPRFSGLQFPNYSSELNVNALELDDSALYLCASSLAGGRAGEQYFGPGTRLTVT.

This clone was picked up one time. The chain has TRBV5-1 and TRBJ2-2; tentative D call: TRBD1 (5 bases). Germline V gene sequence: CDR1 SGHRS, CDR2 YFSETQ. V lost 5 bases and J lost 3, with 20 bases in between. The CDR3 length is 17 residues. The CDR3 bases are TGCGCCAGCAGTTCAGGTCAGGGCAGCCGCTACACCGGGGAGCTGTTTTTT. This translates into CASSSGQGSRYTGELFF.

The chain links TRBV7-2 to TRBJ2-3; TRBD1 aligns across 9 bases. The CDR3 is made up of 17 amino acids. Losses at the gene ends were 5 bases for V and 2 bases for J; bases not matched to a gene: 11. Germline V gene sequence: CDR1 SGHTA, CDR2 FQGNSA. The CDR3 DNA reads TGTGCCAGCAGCCCCAGGTGGGACAGGGTCACCACAGATACGCAGTATTTT. It specifies CASSPRWDRVTTDTQYF.

The CDR3 bases are TGTGCCAGCAGTCAGACTAGCGGGAGGAGCAATGAGCAGTTCTTC. Protein: CASSQTSGRSNEQFF. The rearrangement links TRBV6-6 to TRBJ2-1, with 13 bases that match TRBD2. With V trimmed by 5 bases and J by 6 bases, 4 bases remained unmatched. CDR3 length: 15 amino acids. CDR1 MNHNY and CDR2 SVGAGI come from the germline V gene (reference sequence).

The chain combines TRBV28 with TRBJ2-1, with TRBD1 matching 10 bases. The CDR3 spans 16 residues. The ends lost 1 base at V and 8 bases at J; junction bases unmatched: 8. Germline lookup yields CDR1 MDHEN and CDR2 SYDVKM. CDR3 nucleotides: TGTGCCAGCAGTTTATTGGGACAGGGGTTTGGCGATGAGCAGTTCTTC. Amino acids: CASSLLGQGFGDEQFF.

V is TRBV29-1 and J is TRBJ2-2; the match to TRBD2 covers 7 bases. J was trimmed by 5 bases and V by 7 bases; bases with no gene match: 13. Germline assignment: CDR1 SQVTM and CDR2 ANQGSEA. CDR3 length equals 15 residues. CDR3 in amino acids: CSADSGQSLTGELFF. CDR3 in DNA: TGCAGCGCAGATAGCGGGCAGAGCCTAACCGGGGAGCTGTTTTTT.

V and J are TRBV13 and TRBJ1-1; TRBD1 matches 8 bases. This CDR3 spans 14 amino acids. Germline V gene data show CDR1 as PRHDT and CDR2 as FYEKMQ (reference sequence). V gave up 2 bases and J gave up 6 bases; unmatched junction bases: 5. Here the CDR3 reads CASSLTQGAAEAFF. Written as DNA, the CDR3 is TGTGCCAGCAGCTTAACCCAGGGGGCTGCTGAAGCTTTCTTT. Using reference TRBV13 and TRBJ1-1 for the parts outside the CDR3, the full variable domain is AAGVIQSPRHLIKEKRETATLKCYPIPRHDTVYWYQQGPGQDPQFLISFYEKMQSDKGSIPDRFSAQQFSDYHSELNMSSLELGDSALYFCASSLTQGAAEAFFGQGTRLTVV.

The J gene is TRBJ2-7, the V gene TRBV11-2, with 8 bases lining up with TRBD1. J gave up 5 bases and V 0 bases, and 12 bases lay outside the gene matches. Germline CDR1 reads SGHAT; CDR2 reads FQNNGV. CDR3 length equals 17 residues. The CDR3 DNA reads as TGTGCCAGCAGCTTAGAGGGGGGCAGGGGGCGTTTAAACGAGCAGTACTTC. It yields the protein CASSLEGGRGRLNEQYF.

The V call is TRBV25-1, the J call TRBJ1-4, with TRBD1 matching over 7 bases. Germline CDR1 and CDR2: MGHDK and SYGVNS. J lost 4 bases, V lost 6 bases, and 5 bases had no gene match. The CDR3 extends over 14 amino acids. The CDR3, as DNA: TGTGCCAGCAGCCTAAGGGGGCGTAATGAAAAACTGTTTTTT. It specifies CASSLRGRNEKLFF.

In its sample, this clone was seen once. The V call is TRBV3-1 (or the pseudogene TRBV3-2), the J call TRBJ1-4, with TRBD1 matching over 7 bases. CDR1 and CDR2 (germline): LGHDT, YNNKEL (reference sequence). The CDR3 is 19 residues long. V trimming: 2 bases; J trimming: 1 base; junction bases outside the gene matches: 13. The CDR3 protein is CASSQSVGQGDLTNEKLFF. The CDR3 DNA is TGTGCCAGCAGCCAAAGTGTCGGGCAGGGGGATTTAACTAATGAAAAACTGTTTTTT.

V is TRBV9 and J is TRBJ2-3, with 15 nucleotides matching TRBD2. Trimming cost V 5 bases and J 1 base; bases outside gene matches: 2. Germline values: CDR1 SGDLS, CDR2 YYNGEE. The CDR3 sequence is 16 residues long. This CDR3 is CASRGLAGGGTDTQYF. The CDR3 DNA is TGTGCCAGCAGAGGACTAGCGGGAGGGGGCACAGATACGCAGTATTTT. The variable domain in full, completed from reference TRBV9 and TRBJ2-3, reads DSGVTQTPKHLITATGQRVTLRCSPRSGDLSVYWYQQSLDQGLQFLIQYYNGEERAKGNILERFSAQQFPDLHSELNLSSLELGDSALYFCASRGLAGGGTDTQYFGPGTRLTVL.

This sequence joins TRBV7-3 and TRBJ2-5; no firm D call. Trimming took 1 base from V and 5 from J, leaving 8 bases between them. This CDR3 region has 13 residues. CDR1 is SGHTA, CDR2 FQGTGA, per germline. CDR3 protein: CASSLNPRETQYF. The CDR3, as DNA: TGTGCCAGCAGCTTAAACCCCCGGGAGACCCAGTACTTC.

V and J are TRBV24-1 and TRBJ2-5; a weak D match, TRBD1 (5 bases). The CDR3 contains 15 residues. V lost 3 bases and J lost 4, with 14 bases in between. Germline CDR1 is KGHDR and CDR2 is SFDVKD. This CDR3 is CATSDPLTQGETQYF. CDR3 DNA: TGTGCCACCAGTGATCCCCTGACGCAGGGAGAGACCCAGTACTTC.

The chain carries TRBV28 and TRBJ2-7; 7 nucleotides line up with TRBD2. This CDR3 comprises 16 residues. V was pared by 2 bases and J by 2 bases, with 9 bases of the junction left unmatched. CDR1 and CDR2 (germline): MDHEN, SYDVKM. CDR3 region: CASSLGASGRAYEQYF. CDR3 coding DNA: TGTGCCAGCAGTTTAGGGGCTAGCGGTCGCGCCTACGAGCAGTACTTC.

This clone is a singleton in its sample. CDR3 in DNA: TGTGCCAGCAGCCTGACTAGCGGGAGCACCGGGGAGCTGTTTTTT. This translates into CASSLTSGSTGELFF. The J gene is TRBJ2-2, the V gene TRBV7-2, with 12 bases identical to TRBD2. The CDR3 has 15 amino acids. Losses at the gene ends were 5 bases for V and 4 bases for J; bases not matched to a gene: 2. Germline V gene data show CDR1 as SGHTA and CDR2 as FQGNSA.

The V and J genes are TRBV5-4 and TRBJ1-6; D perhaps matches TRBD1 (5 bases). CDR3 length: 16 amino acids. From germline, CDR1 is SGHNT and CDR2 YYREEE (reference sequence). The V end was cut by 4 bases, the J end by 7 bases, with 18 bases between. CDR3: CASSLEAGLGNSPLHF. CDR3 DNA sequence: TGTGCCAGCAGCCTGGAGGCAGGGCTAGGCAATTCACCCCTCCACTTT. The variable domain in full, with the rest retrieved from reference TRBV5-4 and TRBJ1-6, is ETGVTQSPTHLIKTRGQQVTLRCSSQSGHNTVSWYQQALGQGPQFIFQYYREEENGRGNFPPRFSGLQFPNYSSELNVNALELDDSALYLCASSLEAGLGNSPLHFGNGTRLTVT.

This clone was seen a single time. The V and J genes are TRBV19 and TRBJ1-4; D is unresolved. Between the trimmed V and J ends, which lost 11 bases and 6 bases, there was a span of 16 bases. This CDR3 spans 13 amino acids. Germline CDR1 LNHDA, CDR2 SQIVND (reference sequence). CDR3 nucleotide sequence: TGTGCCGCGGCCGTCGGGAGCTATGAAAAACTGTTTTTT. Translating gives CAAAVGSYEKLFF.

This clone was seen once. This chain uses TRBV19 with TRBJ2-3; a possible D gene is TRBD2 (6 bases). Germline assignment: CDR1 LNHDA and CDR2 SQIVND (reference sequence). The CDR3 sequence is 15 residues long. With 6 bases removed from V and 4 bases from J, the gap between germline ends came to 17 bases. CDR3 protein: CASSIFGGDPDTQYF. Here the CDR3 DNA reads TGTGCCAGTAGCATCTTCGGGGGAGACCCAGATACGCAGTATTTT. The whole variable domain, filled in from reference TRBV19 and TRBJ2-3, reads DGGITQSPKYLFRKEGQNVTLSCEQNLNHDAMYWYRQDPGQGLRLIYYSQIVNDFQKGDIAEGYSVSREKKESFPLTVTSAQKNPTAFYLCASSIFGGDPDTQYFGPGTRLTVL.

The gene calls are TRBV6-5 and TRBJ2-7, with D possibly matching TRBD2 (6 bases). Germline-derived CDR1 and CDR2 are MNHEY and SVGAGI. The CDR3 is 15 amino acids. Trimming removed 0 bases at V and 2 bases at J, with 11 bases between. CDR3 nucleotide sequence: TGTGCCAGCAGTTACTCAGCGGGTGGCACCTACGAGCAGTACTTC. It yields the protein CASSYSAGGTYEQYF.

DNA for the CDR3: TGTGCCATCAGTCCTCCGGGCCAAGAGACCCAGTACTTC. The encoded protein is CAISPPGQETQYF. The chain couples TRBV10-3 to TRBJ2-5, with D uncertain. The CDR3 length is 13 residues. Germline-derived CDR1 and CDR2 are ENHRY and SYGVKD. The germline V and J ends were trimmed by 5 bases and 1 base, with 8 bases remaining between them.

This chain links TRBV12-3 or TRBV12-4 with TRBJ2-3; D not certain. CDR3 size: 13 residues. V was cut by 5 bases and J by 1 base, with 7 bases left in between. CDR3 residues: CASSISGTDTQYF. CDR3 DNA sequence: TGTGCCAGCAGTATCTCAGGCACAGATACGCAGTATTTT.

The chain combines TRBV29-1 with TRBJ2-3; D is unresolved. CDR3 length equals 13 residues. V lost 8 bases and J 1 base, leaving 13 bases between the germline ends. Per the germline V gene, CDR1 is SQVTM and CDR2 is ANQGSEA. The CDR3 sequence is CSRRPGRTDTQYF. The CDR3, as DNA: TGCAGCCGAAGGCCGGGTCGCACAGATACGCAGTATTTT.

This clone occurred once. This sequence joins TRBV28 and TRBJ1-5; the D gene is possibly TRBD1 (6 bases). Germline values: CDR1 MDHEN, CDR2 SYDVKM. CDR3 length: 16 amino acids. V was clipped by 4 bases and J by 2 bases, with 15 bases between them. The CDR3 loop reads CASSSGGGPGNQPQHF. The CDR3 coding sequence is TGTGCCAGCAGTTCCGGGGGGGGGCCTGGCAATCAGCCCCAGCATTTT.

The rearrangement uses TRBV19 and TRBJ1-1; 7 bases are a match to TRBD1. The length of the CDR3 is 15 residues. Germline V gene lookup returns CDR1 LNHDA and CDR2 SQIVND (reference sequence). Trimming removed 0 bases from V and 4 bases from J; junction bases left unmatched: 5. CDR3 nucleotide sequence: TGTGCCAGTAGTATAGATGCGACAGGGAGCACTGAAGCTTTCTTT. Translated: CASSIDATGSTEAFF.

The chain is built from TRBV16 and TRBJ1-2; TRBD1 might be the D (6 bases). The CDR3 is 15 residues long. V shed 0 bases and J shed 10 bases, with 18 bases lying between them. Germline V gene lookup returns CDR1 KGHSY and CDR2 FQNENV. This chain's CDR3 is CASSQSFAGVVLYTF. CDR3 coding DNA: TGTGCCAGCAGCCAATCTTTCGCAGGGGTGGTTCTCTACACCTTC.

This chain joins TRBV19 and TRBJ1-4; the match to TRBD1 covers 7 bases. Germline V gives CDR1 LNHDA, CDR2 SQIVND (reference sequence). J was trimmed by 2 bases and V by 3 bases; bases with no gene match: 6. This CDR3 has 16 amino acids. The CDR3 DNA reads as TGTGCCAGTAGTATGGCCCCGACAGGGACTAATGAAAAACTGTTTTTT. This gives the protein CASSMAPTGTNEKLFF. Based on the CDR3 plus reference TRBV19 and TRBJ1-4, the full variable domain is DGGITQSPKYLFRKEGQNVTLSCEQNLNHDAMYWYRQDPGQGLRLIYYSQIVNDFQKGDIAEGYSVSREKKESFPLTVTSAQKNPTAFYLCASSMAPTGTNEKLFFGSGTQLSVL.

V usage is TRBV4-3 and J usage is TRBJ2-3; TRBD2 matches at 13 bases. The CDR3 length is 19 residues. Losses at the gene ends were 0 bases for V and 3 bases for J; bases not matched to a gene: 9. CDR1 is LGHNA, CDR2 YSLEER, per germline. CDR3 region: CASSQDYRTSGRGTDTQYF. The CDR3 nucleotides read TGCGCCAGCAGCCAAGATTACCGAACTAGCGGGAGGGGAACAGATACGCAGTATTTT.